These 27 T cell receptor beta chains came from one sample sequenced in a study of cytomegalovirus exposure and HLA in healthy donors. Some clones are missing from TCRdb's copy, which holds only in-frame ones; the method was immunoSEQ multiplex PCR. This sample has over 250,000 clones; 80% to 90% occur once, and the top ten carry approximately 1%. The source material was PBMCs. The origin of the receptors is a woman aged 18-30 years in good health and CMV-seronegative.

The V gene is TRBV27, the J gene TRBJ1-1, with D tentatively TRBD1 (5 bases). CDR3 size: 17 residues. The germline V gene has CDR1 MNHEY and CDR2 SMNVEV (reference sequence). The V end was cut by 7 bases, the J end by 2 bases, with 23 bases between. The CDR3 region is CASTPGRGFGFNTEAFF. The CDR3 bases are TGTGCCAGCACCCCCGGTAGGGGATTCGGATTTAACACTGAAGCTTTCTTT.

This CDR3 is CASSIRETNTGELFF. The DNA of the CDR3 is TGTGCCAGTAGTATACGGGAAACGAACACCGGGGAGCTGTTTTTT. This chain connects TRBV19 to TRBJ2-2; D might be TRBD2 (5 bases). V was cut by 2 bases and J by 0 bases, with 7 bases left in between. This CDR3 is built from 15 residues. Germline lookup yields CDR1 LNHDA and CDR2 SQIVND (reference sequence).

V usage is TRBV10-3 and J usage is TRBJ2-7; D might be TRBD2 (6 bases). The CDR3 runs to 14 residues. Germline CDR1 ENHRY, CDR2 SYGVKD. V was cut by 5 bases and J by 3 bases, with 14 bases left in between. The CDR3 loop is CAISPGLRSYEQYF. CDR3 in DNA: TGTGCCATCAGTCCGGGACTCCGGAGCTACGAGCAGTACTTC.

The table lists this clone with a few counts. The chain combines TRBV6-6 with TRBJ1-2; TRBD1 matches 8 bases. Per germline, CDR1 MNHNY and CDR2 SVGAGI (reference sequence). The trim removed 9 bases at V and 4 bases at J, leaving 7 bases unmatched. This CDR3 contains 13 residues. The CDR3 sequence: CASVPDRGYGYTF. Here the CDR3 DNA reads TGTGCCAGTGTCCCAGACAGGGGCTATGGCTACACCTTC.

The CDR3: CASRYSYEQYF. The CDR3 bases are TGCGCCAGCCGATATAGCTACGAGCAGTACTTC. The chain recombines TRBV10-2 with TRBJ2-7, with D hard to call. Germline V gene lookup returns CDR1 WSHSY and CDR2 SAAADI. V dropped 8 bases and J dropped 3 bases, with 8 bases sitting between them. The CDR3 runs 11 residues.

This sequence joins TRBV7-9 and TRBJ2-5; 7 nucleotides agree with TRBD1. The CDR3 extends over 14 amino acids. With 5 bases clipped from V and 1 base from J, the junction kept 4 bases outside the gene matches. In germline, CDR1 is SEHNR, CDR2 FQNEAQ (reference sequence). The CDR3 loop reads CASSSRDSQETQYF. The CDR3 nucleotides are TGTGCCAGCAGCAGCCGGGACAGCCAAGAGACCCAGTACTTC. The whole variable domain, remainder taken from reference TRBV7-9 and TRBJ2-5, is DTGVSQNPRHKITKRGQNVTFRCDPISEHNRLYWYRQTLGQGPEFLTYFQNEAQLEKSRLLSDRFSAERPKGSFSTLEIQRTEQGDSAMYLCASSSRDSQETQYFGPGTRLLVL.

This clone came up once. This chain joins TRBV18 and TRBJ2-1; 9 nucleotides align to TRBD1. The CDR3 is made up of 16 amino acids. Trimming removed 2 bases from V and 2 bases from J; junction bases left unmatched: 4. From germline, CDR1 is KGHSH and CDR2 LQKENI. The CDR3 nucleotides are TGTGCCAGCTCACCATCGGACAGGGGCACCTACAATGAGCAGTTCTTC. This encodes CASSPSDRGTYNEQFF.

The chain has TRBV6-5 and TRBJ1-1; TRBD1 aligns across 9 bases. The CDR3 is made up of 14 amino acids. Germline V gene data show CDR1 as MNHEY and CDR2 as SVGAGI. Germline trimming cut 5 bases from V and 7 bases from J; bases unmatched to any gene: 8. CDR3 protein: CASSPNRGPGEAFF. In nucleotides, the CDR3 is TGTGCCAGCAGTCCTAACAGGGGGCCGGGTGAAGCTTTCTTT.

The chain is built from TRBV25-1 and TRBJ2-1; tentatively, D is TRBD2 (5 bases). The CDR3 is 15 amino acids. V lost 5 bases and J lost 4, with 15 bases in between. The germline CDR1 and CDR2 sequences are MGHDK and SYGVNS. In DNA form, the CDR3 reads TGTGCCAGCAGTTACCCGGGAAGTGGATACAATGAGCAGTTCTTC. Encoded protein: CASSYPGSGYNEQFF.

This chain links TRBV30 with TRBJ2-2, with D unresolved. This CDR3 is built from 15 residues. The V gene lost 5 bases and the J gene lost 0 bases, with 13 bases spanning the gap. Germline CDR1 and CDR2: GTSNPN and SVGIG (reference sequence). CDR3 loop: CAWGDESTNTGELFF. In DNA form, the CDR3 reads TGTGCCTGGGGTGATGAGTCTACGAACACCGGGGAGCTGTTTTTT.

Remarks on this clone: At the DNA level, this CDR3 is encoded by other sequences in the same sample as well. The chain couples TRBV28 to TRBJ2-1, with 12 positions matching TRBD2. CDR1 is MDHEN, CDR2 SYDVKM, per germline. V was clipped by 1 base and J by 5 bases; unmatched bases: 3. The CDR3 has 16 amino acids. CDR3 nucleotide sequence: TGTGCCAGCAGTTTATTGTCTAGCGGGGGGGACAATGAGCAGTTCTTC. This codes for CASSLLSSGGDNEQFF.

The chain links TRBV6-5 to TRBJ2-1, with 8 bases that match TRBD2. The V gene's germline CDR1 is MNHEY and CDR2 SVGAGI. The CDR3 is made up of 15 amino acids. V trimming: 4 bases; J trimming: 1 base; junction bases outside the gene matches: 3. CDR3 DNA sequence: TGTGCCAGCAGTTTACTAGCGGAGTCCTACAATGAGCAGTTCTTC. The encoded protein is CASSLLAESYNEQFF.

Of note for this clone: At the DNA level, this CDR3 is encoded by other sequences in the same sample as well. The V and J genes are TRBV27 and TRBJ2-7, with 10 bases that match TRBD1. The CDR3 is 15 residues long. J gave up 2 bases and V 3 bases, and 4 bases lay outside the gene matches. Germline V gene lookup returns CDR1 MNHEY and CDR2 SMNVEV (reference sequence). CDR3 residues: CASSFAGTGAYEQYF. The CDR3 DNA sequence: TGTGCCAGCAGTTTCGCCGGGACAGGGGCCTACGAGCAGTACTTC.

The chain carries TRBV5-1 and TRBJ1-3; D uncertain. Per germline, CDR1 SGHRS and CDR2 YFSETQ. The CDR3 sequence is 15 residues long. V lost 7 bases, J lost 0 bases, and 14 bases lay in between. The CDR3 DNA sequence: TGCGCCAGCGAGCTCGACAATTCCTCTGGAAACACCATATATTTT. This gives the protein CASELDNSSGNTIYF.

V usage is TRBV6-6 and J usage is TRBJ2-7, with D unresolved. This CDR3 is built from 13 residues. Between the trimmed V and J ends, which lost 5 bases and 2 bases, there was a span of 10 bases. Germline assignment: CDR1 MNHNY and CDR2 SVGAGI (reference sequence). The CDR3 DNA follows: TGTGCCAGCAGTATCCCCAGGACCTACGAGCAGTACTTC. Amino acids: CASSIPRTYEQYF.

This clone was detected only once. The V call is TRBV6-5, the J call TRBJ2-1; D is possibly TRBD2 (6 bases). This CDR3 comprises 14 residues. Trimming removed 4 bases at V and 4 bases at J, with 11 bases between. Per the germline V gene, CDR1 is MNHEY and CDR2 is SVGAGI. CDR3 nucleotide sequence: TGTGCCAGCAGTTTCCCGGGGGAGTACAATGAGCAGTTCTTC. Encoded protein: CASSFPGEYNEQFF.

The chain carries TRBV18 and TRBJ1-4; 7 bases are a match to TRBD1. This CDR3 is 18 amino acids long. V lost 1 base to trimming and J lost 7 bases; unmatched junction nucleotides: 15. The V gene's germline CDR1 is KGHSH and CDR2 LQKENI. The CDR3 region has the DNA TGTGCCAGCTCACCACGAGTAACTATGACAGGGAATGGTGAAAAACTGTTTTTT. Its protein product is CASSPRVTMTGNGEKLFF.

This chain links TRBV7-6 with TRBJ2-2; D is possibly TRBD2 (6 bases). Germline V gives CDR1 SGHVS, CDR2 FNYEAQ. V shed 3 bases and J shed 3 bases, with 11 bases lying between them. CDR3 length: 15 amino acids. The CDR3 here is CASSFSGRDTGELFF. Here the CDR3 DNA reads TGTGCCAGCAGCTTTAGCGGAAGGGACACCGGGGAGCTGTTTTTT.

The chain has TRBV7-2 and TRBJ2-5, with TRBD1 as a possible D gene (6 bases). Germline V lookup: CDR1 SGHTA, CDR2 FQGNSA. V lost 0 bases and J 4 bases, leaving 12 bases between the germline ends. The CDR3 is 15 amino acids. CDR3 residues: CASSLAGATRETQYF. The CDR3 region has the DNA TGTGCCAGCAGCTTAGCGGGGGCGACCAGAGAGACCCAGTACTTC.

V gene TRBV7-2 combines with J gene TRBJ1-3; D is unresolved. Germline V CDR1 and CDR2: SGHTA, FQGNSA. The CDR3 is made up of 12 amino acids. V was clipped by 5 bases and J by 5 bases, with 7 bases between them. CDR3 in amino acids: CASSGQRNTIYF. CDR3 sequence (DNA): TGTGCCAGCAGCGGGCAGCGAAACACCATATATTTT.

This clone came up once. The rearrangement joins TRBV6-5 to TRBJ1-5; 9 bases are shared with TRBD1. The CDR3 has 13 amino acids. The V gene's germline CDR1 is MNHEY and CDR2 SVGAGI. With V trimmed by 11 bases and J by 6 bases, 8 bases remained unmatched. CDR3 loop: CASWTGEGQPQHF. CDR3 nucleotides: TGTGCCTCTTGGACAGGGGAAGGTCAGCCCCAGCATTTT.

The rearrangement joins TRBV28 to TRBJ2-7; 13 bases agree with TRBD2. Germline V lookup: CDR1 MDHEN, CDR2 SYDVKM. The length of the CDR3 is 16 residues. The trim removed 6 bases at V and 2 bases at J, leaving 7 bases unmatched. The CDR3 DNA is TGTGCCAGCAGCTCAACGGGACTAGCGGGGACCTACGAGCAGTACTTC. Translated: CASSSTGLAGTYEQYF.

The CDR3 bases are TGTGCCTGGAGCAAGGAGGGGGCAAAAGATACGCAGTATTTT. It yields the protein CAWSKEGAKDTQYF. V is TRBV30 and J is TRBJ2-3; D is perhaps TRBD1 (7 bases). V shed 3 bases and J shed 5 bases, with 15 bases lying between them. Germline V gives CDR1 GTSNPN, CDR2 SVGIG (reference sequence). The CDR3 extends over 14 amino acids.

V usage is TRBV11-3 and J usage is TRBJ2-3; TRBD1 matches at 9 bases. Unmatched junction bases numbered 12, after V lost 7 bases and J lost 4 bases. CDR3 length: 16 amino acids. Germline CDR1 reads SGHNT; CDR2 reads YENEEA. In DNA, the CDR3 is TGTGCCAGCATCGAGATACCGGGACAGGGATCAGATACGCAGTATTTT. Protein product: CASIEIPGQGSDTQYF. The full variable domain, with the rest looked up from reference TRBV11-3 and TRBJ2-3, is EAGVVQSPRYKIIEKKQPVAFWCNPISGHNTLYWYLQNLGQGPELLIRYENEEAVDDSQLPKDRFSAERLKGVDSTLKIQPAELGDSAVYLCASIEIPGQGSDTQYFGPGTRLTVL.

The chain joins TRBV10-1 to TRBJ2-1; 8 nucleotides line up with TRBD2. The CDR3 is made up of 13 amino acids. The J segment lost 5 bases and the V segment lost 5 bases, leaving 2 bases of the junction unmatched. Germline V lookup: CDR1 WNHNN, CDR2 SYGVQD (reference sequence). CDR3 amino acids: CASSSGGHNEQFF. Written as DNA, the CDR3 is TGCGCCAGCAGTAGCGGGGGACACAATGAGCAGTTCTTC.

The genes are TRBV6-1 and TRBJ1-2; TRBD1 matches at 12 bases. Germline lookup yields CDR1 MNHNS and CDR2 SASEGT. The CDR3 runs to 17 residues. V lost 0 bases and J lost 9; bases outside the gene matches: 11. The CDR3 is CASSEAEGDRGHGSYTF. CDR3 in DNA: TGTGCCAGCAGTGAAGCGGAAGGGGACAGGGGGCATGGTAGCTACACCTTC.

This clone showed up just a few times. The CDR3 nucleotides read TGTGCCTGGAAGCCCTCCAACTCCTACAATGAGCAGTTCTTC. Amino acid sequence: CAWKPSNSYNEQFF. The chain has TRBV30 and TRBJ2-1, with D unclear. V dropped 4 bases and J dropped 0 bases, with 10 bases sitting between them. The CDR3 contains 14 residues. Germline V CDR1 and CDR2: GTSNPN, SVGIG (reference sequence).